This TCR beta chain was sequenced during a study of shared clonotypes between healthy human individuals. The data were produced by immunoSEQ multiplex PCR, yet TCRdb's version contains in-frame clones alone and is incomplete. This sample has roughly 2.2 million clones; approximately 93% occur once, and the top ten carry 0.39%. The V end was cut by 4 bases, the J end by 2 bases, with 13 bases between. Germline values: CDR1 SGDLS, CDR2 YYNGEE. This CDR3 has 15 residues. This chain connects TRBV9 to TRBJ2-1, with a possible D match to TRBD2 (5 bases). Sequenced: naive CD4+ T cells from PBMCs. Subset denoted: CD45RA+ positively selected. The origin of this receptor is a man aged 18 to 35 in good health. Some clones in this sample may be carry-over from other donors' samples. The CDR3 bases are TGTGCCAGCAGCCTCGGACTGGAACCCTACAATGAGCAGTTCTTC. Encoded protein: CASSLGLEPYNEQFF.